The rows below give T cell receptor beta chains drawn from one sample of a study of T cell changes during pregnancy in multiple sclerosis. The method was immunoSEQ multiplex PCR; TCRdb's version includes in-frame clones alone and lacks a portion of them. Among about 27,000 clones listed, roughly nine tenths were seen once. This specimen was CD8+ T cells from peripheral blood mononuclear cells, taken in the second trimester of pregnancy. The receptor source for this set is a female donor with multiple sclerosis, enrolled in a pregnancy study. Each CDR3 is given with its conserved first and last residue. A D gene is named only where the DNA matches it firmly. A clone size is listed for some rows: how often the clone was seen (once, few, many), or a class if it is expanded.

D	V	size	J	length	DNA	CDR3
TRBD2	TRBV5-4	NA	TRBJ2-7	14	TGTGCCAGCAGCTTTGCGGGAGGCCCCTACGAGCAGTACTTC	CASSFAGGPYEQYF
NA	TRBV4-3	NA	TRBJ1-1	13	TGCGCCAGCAGCCAAGACAGTGAAACTGAAGCTTTCTTT	CASSQDSETEAFF
TRBD1	TRBV28	NA	TRBJ1-1	17	TGTGCCAGCAGTGTAACCGGGACAGACGAAAGGGACACTGAAGCTTTCTTT	CASSVTGTDERDTEAFF
NA	TRBV27	NA	TRBJ2-7	16	TGTGCCAGCAGTTTCCTTACAGGCGGCGGGGCCTACGAGCAGTACTTC	CASSFLTGGGAYEQYF
TRBD2	TRBV4-3	NA	TRBJ2-1	16	TGCGCCAGCAGCCAGGGTCTAGCGGGGATCTACAATGAGCAGTTCTTC	CASSQGLAGIYNEQFF
NA	TRBV5-5	NA	TRBJ1-2	14	TGTGCCAGCAGCTTTCAACAGGTCGACTATGGCTACACCTTC	CASSFQQVDYGYTF
TRBD1	TRBV9	NA	TRBJ1-5	14	TGTGCCAGCAGCGTAGCGGGGACAGATCAGCCCCAGCATTTT	CASSVAGTDQPQHF
TRBD2	TRBV7-9	NA	TRBJ2-7	15	TGTGCCAGCAGCAGTCGGGGGGGGCGCAACTACGAGCAGTACTTC	CASSSRGGRNYEQYF
TRBD1	TRBV19	NA	TRBJ2-5	15	TGTGCCAGTAGTATAGCGACAGGGTACCAAGAGACCCAGTACTTC	CASSIATGYQETQYF
NA	TRBV28	NA	TRBJ1-4	15	TGTGCCAGCAGTTTAGGGGGGTCTAATAATGAAAAACTGTTTTTT	CASSLGGSNNEKLFF
TRBD1	TRBV27	NA	TRBJ2-7	14	TGTGCCAGCAGTTTACGGGACAGGGGGCAAGAGCAGTACTTC	CASSLRDRGQEQYF
NA	TRBV27	NA	TRBJ1-5	13	TGTGCCAGCAGTTTGGGGGACACGCGGCCCCAGCATTTT	CASSLGDTRPQHF
TRBD2	TRBV18	NA	TRBJ2-1	19	TGTGCCAGCTCACCGGGGCCGACTAGCGGGAGGGCCGGAGACAATGAGCAGTTCTTC	CASSPGPTSGRAGDNEQFF
TRBD2	TRBV29-1	NA	TRBJ2-7	15	TGCAGCGTAGAGGACGGGGGGGAGGGCTTCTACGAGCAGTACTTC	CSVEDGGEGFYEQYF
NA	TRBV13	NA	TRBJ2-1	15	TGTGCCAGCAGCCTACAGGGTCGCTTTAACAATGAGCAGTTCTTC	CASSLQGRFNNEQFF
NA	TRBV27	once	TRBJ1-2	15	TGTGCCAGCAGTTTATCGGCAGGGTATAACTATGGCTACACCTTC	CASSLSAGYNYGYTF
TRBD1	TRBV7-9	NA	TRBJ1-1	17	TGTGCCAGCAGCTCGCCCGGGACAGGGGGCGCGAACACTGAAGCTTTCTTT	CASSSPGTGGANTEAFF
TRBD1	TRBV7-2	few	TRBJ1-5	14	TGTGCCAGCAGTTTCGACAGGGTGGGTCAGCCCCAGCATTTT	CASSFDRVGQPQHF
TRBD1	TRBV11-2	few	TRBJ2-7	14	TGTGCCAGCAGCTTTTCCGGGACAGGTTACGAGCAGTACTTC	CASSFSGTGYEQYF
TRBD1	TRBV19	NA	TRBJ2-1	13	TGTGCCAGTAGTGGACAGGGATGGGATGAGCAGTTCTTC	CASSGQGWDEQFF
TRBD2	TRBV15	NA	TRBJ2-7	15	TGTGCCACCAGCACCCACCTAGCGGGAGGCTACGAGCAGTACTTC	CATSTHLAGGYEQYF
NA	TRBV28	NA	TRBJ2-7	18	TGTGCCAGCAGTTTAGGGCTCGGGTTGACTACTTTAAGCTACGAGCAGTACTTC	CASSLGLGLTTLSYEQYF
TRBD2	TRBV7-9	NA	TRBJ2-1	17	TGTGCCAGCAGCTTTGGGACTAGCGGGAGCTCCTACAATGAGCAGTTCTTC	CASSFGTSGSSYNEQFF
TRBD2	TRBV29-1	NA	TRBJ2-7	14	TGCAGCGCCGGCATAGCGGGTCCATCCTACGAGCAGTACTTC	CSAGIAGPSYEQYF
NA	TRBV28	NA	TRBJ2-7	14	TGTGCCAGCAGTTTGACAGGAGTTCCCTACGAGCAGTACTTC	CASSLTGVPYEQYF
NA	TRBV5-1	NA	TRBJ2-3	15	TGCGCCAGCAGCTTGGAGGGGGGGATCACAGATACGCAGTATTTT	CASSLEGGITDTQYF
TRBD1	TRBV28	NA	TRBJ1-1	15	TGTGCCAGCAGTTTACGACAGGGGGCGGGCACTGAAGCTTTCTTT	CASSLRQGAGTEAFF
NA	TRBV7-3	NA	TRBJ2-3	15	TGTGCCAGCAGCTTATTAAGCGGTTCCACAGATACGCAGTATTTT	CASSLLSGSTDTQYF
TRBD2	TRBV2	NA	TRBJ2-5	11	TGTGCCTTGGGACTAAGAGAGACCCAGTACTTC	CALGLRETQYF
TRBD2	TRBV29-1	NA	TRBJ2-3	16	TGCAGCGTTGAGGTGGTGGCGGGAGGAAACACAGATACGCAGTATTTT	CSVEVVAGGNTDTQYF
NA	TRBV29-1	NA	TRBJ2-1	16	TGCAGCGACCCCAGGACTGACCCTTTCTTGTACAATGAGCAGTTCTTC	CSDPRTDPFLYNEQFF
TRBD2	TRBV28	NA	TRBJ2-1	16	TGTGCCAGCAGTTTAATAGGACTAGTCACCTACAATGAGCAGTTCTTC	CASSLIGLVTYNEQFF
TRBD1	TRBV28	once	TRBJ2-2	15	TGTGCCAGCAGCTCCGGGACAGGGGAAACCGGGGAGCTGTTTTTT	CASSSGTGETGELFF
NA	TRBV7-3	NA	TRBJ1-1	13	TGTGCCAGCAGCTTAACCGGTTCATATGAAGCTTTCTTT	CASSLTGSYEAFF
TRBD2	TRBV11-1	NA	TRBJ2-7	14	TGTGCCAGCAGCTTAGGAGGCGGGAGCTACGAGCAGTACTTC	CASSLGGGSYEQYF
TRBD1	TRBV29-1	NA	TRBJ1-2	14	TGCAGCGTTTACTTAGGACAGGGGAGTAATGGCTACACCTTC	CSVYLGQGSNGYTF
TRBD1	TRBV4-1	NA	TRBJ2-1	14	TGCGCCAGCAGCCCCCTCACAGGGGACAATGAGCAGTTCTTC	CASSPLTGDNEQFF
TRBD1	TRBV4-1	few	TRBJ2-7	16	TGCGCCAGCAGCCTTTCCCCGGGACAGGGGGCGTACGAGCAGTACTTC	CASSLSPGQGAYEQYF
NA	TRBV25-1	NA	TRBJ2-5	14	TGTGCCAGCAGTGAATTCGGGACACTGAAGACCCAGTACTTC	CASSEFGTLKTQYF
TRBD1	TRBV2	medium-sized	TRBJ1-2	12	TGTGCCAGCGCACAGGGGAACTATGGCTACACCTTC	CASAQGNYGYTF
TRBD2	TRBV27	NA	TRBJ2-1	16	TGTGCCAGCAGTCCCACCCTAGCGGGAGGGCGCAATGAGCAGTTCTTC	CASSPTLAGGRNEQFF
NA	TRBV9	NA	TRBJ1-5	15	TGTGCCAGCAGCGTAGGAACAGGGTCCAATCAGCCCCAGCATTTT	CASSVGTGSNQPQHF
NA	TRBV18	NA	TRBJ2-3	15	TGTGCCAGCTCTCCATACGGACAGAGCACAGATACGCAGTATTTT	CASSPYGQSTDTQYF
TRBD2	TRBV6-1	NA	TRBJ2-3	17	TGTGCCAGCAGTGAGGAAGCGGGAGGGCCCCCCACAGATACGCAGTATTTT	CASSEEAGGPPTDTQYF
TRBD2	TRBV7-9	NA	TRBJ2-3	16	TGTGCCAGCGCATATGTGGCGGGAGATCCCACAGATACGCAGTATTTT	CASAYVAGDPTDTQYF
TRBD1	TRBV19	NA	TRBJ2-7	15	TGTGCCAGTAGTGTGGACAGGAAGAGCTCCTACGAGCAGTACTTC	CASSVDRKSSYEQYF
NA	TRBV20-1	NA	TRBJ1-1	10	TGCAGTGCTCCACGACAGGAAGCTTTCTTT	CSAPRQEAFF
NA	TRBV6-5	once	TRBJ2-7	14	TGTGCCAGCAGTTACGGTCCTGGAGGGTACGAGCAGTACTTC	CASSYGPGGYEQYF
TRBD1	TRBV11-2	NA	TRBJ1-4	17	TGTGCCAGCAGCTCATCTCCGGGACAGGGACAGAGGGAAAAACTGTTTTTT	CASSSSPGQGQREKLFF
TRBD2	TRBV19	NA	TRBJ2-1	19	TGTGCCAGTAGTATAGCTGGAGCGGACAGCGGGAGATCCTACAATGAGCAGTTCTTC	CASSIAGADSGRSYNEQFF
NA	TRBV7-9	NA	TRBJ2-7	12	TGTGCCAGCAGCTTAAGCGGGTGGGAGCAGTACTTC	CASSLSGWEQYF
TRBD1	TRBV27	NA	TRBJ1-2	14	TGTGCCAGCAGTTTAGGCGGACAGGGCTATGGCTACACCTTC	CASSLGGQGYGYTF
NA	TRBV5-6	once	TRBJ2-1	16	TGTGCCAGCAGCTTGGCCGTTGGGGACTTCTACAATGAGCAGTTCTTC	CASSLAVGDFYNEQFF
TRBD1	TRBV5-1	NA	TRBJ1-4	16	TGCGCCAGCAGCGAGGGACAGGGCGCTCGTAATGAAAAACTGTTTTTT	CASSEGQGARNEKLFF